The clone carrying this T cell receptor (beta chain) showed up many times. The sample originates from a study of blood T cell repertoires in COVID-19. The CDR3 consists of 14 residues. Germline-derived CDR1 and CDR2 are MNHEY and SMNVEV (reference sequence). The V and J ends lost 5 bases and 2 bases, in that order; junction bases with no gene match: 5. Generated by immunoSEQ multiplex PCR, the TCRdb table keeps only in-frame clones and is missing some. The sample has about 150,000 clones; 75% to 90% are singletons. The V call is TRBV27, the J call TRBJ1-1, with 7 bases aligning to TRBD1. The sample taken for sequencing was peripheral blood. The clonotype comes from a human donor in a cohort sampled during active COVID-19. CDR3 bases: TGTGCCAGCAGTGCGACAGGGCCTAACACTGAAGCTTTCTTT. Encoded protein: CASSATGPNTEAFF.